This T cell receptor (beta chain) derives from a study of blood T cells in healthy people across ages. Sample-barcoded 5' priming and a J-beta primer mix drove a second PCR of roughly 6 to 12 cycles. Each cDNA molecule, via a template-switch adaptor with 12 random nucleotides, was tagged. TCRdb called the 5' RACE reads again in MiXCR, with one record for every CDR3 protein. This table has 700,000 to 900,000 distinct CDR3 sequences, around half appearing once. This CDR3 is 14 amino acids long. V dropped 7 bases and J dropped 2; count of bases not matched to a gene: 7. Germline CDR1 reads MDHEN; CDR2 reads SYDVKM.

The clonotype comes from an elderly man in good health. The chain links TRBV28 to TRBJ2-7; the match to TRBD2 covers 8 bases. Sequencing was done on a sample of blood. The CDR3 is CASITGGPAYEQYF. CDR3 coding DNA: TGTGCCAGCATTACGGGAGGGCCAGCCTACGAGCAGTACTTC.